This T cell receptor (beta chain) was documented in a study of blood T cells in healthy people across ages. Trimming left V 3 bases short and J 7 bases short, with 17 bases between. The CDR3 has 15 amino acids. Germline V CDR1 and CDR2: SGDLS, YYNGEE. PCR was performed a second time for about 7 to 11 cycles using a sample-barcoded 5' primer and a J-beta primer mix. From the 5' RACE reads, TCRdb called clonotypes with MiXCR, one entry per CDR3 protein. The sample has under 750,000 distinct CDR3 sequences, about 45% seen once. The material sequenced was blood. This TCR was sampled from a man aged 80 or over in good health. The V and J genes are TRBV9 and TRBJ2-1, with D perhaps TRBD1 (6 bases). As DNA, the CDR3 is TGTGCCAGCAGCGGGCCAGGGGCAGTAAGGAATGAGCAGTTCTTC. Its translation: CASSGPGAVRNEQFF.